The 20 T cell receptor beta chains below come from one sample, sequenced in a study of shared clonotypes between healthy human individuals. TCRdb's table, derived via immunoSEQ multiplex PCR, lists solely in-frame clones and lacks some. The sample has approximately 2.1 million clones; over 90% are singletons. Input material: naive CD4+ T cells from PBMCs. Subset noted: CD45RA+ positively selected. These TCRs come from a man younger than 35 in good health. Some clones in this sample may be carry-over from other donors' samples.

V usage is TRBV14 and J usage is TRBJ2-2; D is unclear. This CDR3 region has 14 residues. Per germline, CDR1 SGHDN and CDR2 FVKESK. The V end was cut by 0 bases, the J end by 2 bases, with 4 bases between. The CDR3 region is CASSQDINTGELFF. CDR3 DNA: TGTGCCAGCAGCCAAGACATCAACACCGGGGAGCTGTTTTTT.

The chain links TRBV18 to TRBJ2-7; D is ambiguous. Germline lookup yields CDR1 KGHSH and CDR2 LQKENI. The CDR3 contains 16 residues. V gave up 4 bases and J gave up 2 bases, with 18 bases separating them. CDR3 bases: TGTGCCAGCTCACTCCTAGAAGAGCAAGGGACCTACGAGCAGTACTTC. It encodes CASSLLEEQGTYEQYF.

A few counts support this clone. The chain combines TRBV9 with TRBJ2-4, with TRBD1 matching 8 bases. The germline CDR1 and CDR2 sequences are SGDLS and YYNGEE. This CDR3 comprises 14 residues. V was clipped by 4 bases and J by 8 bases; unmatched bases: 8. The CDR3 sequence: CASSTFQGADIQYF. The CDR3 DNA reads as TGTGCCAGCAGCACCTTCCAGGGGGCGGACATTCAGTACTTC.

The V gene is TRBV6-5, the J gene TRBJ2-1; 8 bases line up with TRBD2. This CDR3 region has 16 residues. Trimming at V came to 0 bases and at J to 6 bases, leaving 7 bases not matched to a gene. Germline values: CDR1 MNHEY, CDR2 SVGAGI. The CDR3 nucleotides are TGTGCCAGCAGTTACTCCTTCATAGCGGGACGCAATGAGCAGTTCTTC. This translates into CASSYSFIAGRNEQFF.

The CDR3 DNA reads as TGTGCCAGCAGTTTAGGCACCGGGACAGCTTTCAAAGAGACCCAGTACTTC. It specifies CASSLGTGTAFKETQYF. The V call is TRBV28, the J call TRBJ2-5; 7 positions agree with TRBD1. Germline CDR1 MDHEN, CDR2 SYDVKM. Unmatched junction bases numbered 12, after V lost 2 bases and J lost 3 bases. This CDR3 region has 17 residues.

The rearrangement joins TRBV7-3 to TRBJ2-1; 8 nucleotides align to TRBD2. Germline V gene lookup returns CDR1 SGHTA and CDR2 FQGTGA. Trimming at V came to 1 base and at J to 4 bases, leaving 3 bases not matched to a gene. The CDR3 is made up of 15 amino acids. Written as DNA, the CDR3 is TGTGCCAGCAGCTTAATAGCGGGACCTTACAATGAGCAGTTCTTC. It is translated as CASSLIAGPYNEQFF.

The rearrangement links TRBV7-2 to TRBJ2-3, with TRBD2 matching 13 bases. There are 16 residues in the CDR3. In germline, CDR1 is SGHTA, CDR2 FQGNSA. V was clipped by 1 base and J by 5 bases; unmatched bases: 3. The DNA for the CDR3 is TGTGCCAGCAGCTTAGGGACTAGCGGGAGTCTAGATACGCAGTATTTT. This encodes CASSLGTSGSLDTQYF.

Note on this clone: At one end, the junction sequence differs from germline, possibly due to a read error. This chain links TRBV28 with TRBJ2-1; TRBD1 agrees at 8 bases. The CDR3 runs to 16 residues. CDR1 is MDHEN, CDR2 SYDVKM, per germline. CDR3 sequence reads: CASSHQGASSYNEQFF. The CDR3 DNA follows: TGTGCCAGCAGTCACCAGGGGGCTAGTTCCTACAATGAACAGTTCTTC.

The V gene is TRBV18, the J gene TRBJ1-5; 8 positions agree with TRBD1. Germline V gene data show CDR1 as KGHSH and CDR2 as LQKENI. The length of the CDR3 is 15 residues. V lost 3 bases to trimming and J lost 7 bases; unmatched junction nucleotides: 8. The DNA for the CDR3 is TGTGCCAGCTCACCGGACAGGGCGACGGGGCAGCCCCAGCATTTT. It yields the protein CASSPDRATGQPQHF.

The CDR3 DNA is TGTGCCAGCAGTCCCTACCTTGGGGGAGGTTACTATGGCTACACCTTC. Its translation is CASSPYLGGGYYGYTF. The genes are TRBV27 and TRBJ1-2; perhaps TRBD1 as D (5 bases). V lost 5 bases, J lost 3 bases, and 19 bases lay in between. This CDR3 has 16 amino acids. Looked up from germline, CDR1 is MNHEY and CDR2 is SMNVEV (reference sequence).

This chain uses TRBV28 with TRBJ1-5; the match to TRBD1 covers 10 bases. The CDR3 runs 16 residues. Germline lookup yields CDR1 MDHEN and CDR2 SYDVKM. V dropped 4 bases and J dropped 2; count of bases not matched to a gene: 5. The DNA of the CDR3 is TGTGCCAGCAGTTCCCCGGACAGGGGGGGCAATCAGCCCCAGCATTTT. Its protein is CASSSPDRGGNQPQHF.

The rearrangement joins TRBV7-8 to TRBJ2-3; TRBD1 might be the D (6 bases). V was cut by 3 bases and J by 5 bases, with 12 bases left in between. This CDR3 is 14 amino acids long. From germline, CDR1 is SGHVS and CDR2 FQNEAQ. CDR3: CASSFTGQGDTQYF. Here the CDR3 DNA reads TGTGCCAGCAGCTTTACAGGGCAGGGAGATACGCAGTATTTT.

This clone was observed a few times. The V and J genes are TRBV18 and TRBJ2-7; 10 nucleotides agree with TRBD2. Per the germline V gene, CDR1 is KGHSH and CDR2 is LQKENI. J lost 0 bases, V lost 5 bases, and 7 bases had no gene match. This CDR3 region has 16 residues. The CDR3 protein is CASSSQLAGSSYEQYF. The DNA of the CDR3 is TGTGCCAGCTCATCCCAACTAGCGGGGAGCTCCTACGAGCAGTACTTC.

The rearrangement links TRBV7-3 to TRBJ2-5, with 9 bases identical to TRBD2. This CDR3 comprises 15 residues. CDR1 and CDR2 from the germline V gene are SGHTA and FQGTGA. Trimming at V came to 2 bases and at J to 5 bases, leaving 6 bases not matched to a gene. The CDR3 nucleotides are TGTGCCAGCAGCTTATTAGCGGGAGAGGCGGAGACCCAGTACTTC. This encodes CASSLLAGEAETQYF. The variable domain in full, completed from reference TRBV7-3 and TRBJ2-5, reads GAGVSQTPSNKVTEKGKYVELRCDPISGHTALYWYRQSLGQGPEFLIYFQGTGAADDSGLPNDRFFAVRPEGSVSTLKIQRTERGDSAVYLCASSLLAGEAETQYFGPGTRLLVL.

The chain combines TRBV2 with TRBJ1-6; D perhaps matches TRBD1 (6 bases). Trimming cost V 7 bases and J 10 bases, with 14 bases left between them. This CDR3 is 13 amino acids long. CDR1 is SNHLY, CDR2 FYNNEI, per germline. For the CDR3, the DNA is TGTGCCAGCAACGGACAGCCAGGATCACCCCTCCACTTT. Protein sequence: CASNGQPGSPLHF.

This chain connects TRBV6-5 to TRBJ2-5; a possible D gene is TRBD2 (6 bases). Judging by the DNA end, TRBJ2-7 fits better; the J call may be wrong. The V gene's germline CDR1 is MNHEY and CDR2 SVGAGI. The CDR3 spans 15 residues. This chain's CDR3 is CASTTPSAGSYEQYF. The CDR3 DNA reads TGTGCCAGCACCACACCCTCTGCGGGAAGCTACGAGCAGTACTTC.

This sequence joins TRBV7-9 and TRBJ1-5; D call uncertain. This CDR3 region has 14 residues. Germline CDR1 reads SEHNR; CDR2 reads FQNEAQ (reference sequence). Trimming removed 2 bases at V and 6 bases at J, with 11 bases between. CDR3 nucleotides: TGTGCCAGCAGCTTATCGGCTGCAGGTCAGCCCCAGCATTTT. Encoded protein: CASSLSAAGQPQHF.

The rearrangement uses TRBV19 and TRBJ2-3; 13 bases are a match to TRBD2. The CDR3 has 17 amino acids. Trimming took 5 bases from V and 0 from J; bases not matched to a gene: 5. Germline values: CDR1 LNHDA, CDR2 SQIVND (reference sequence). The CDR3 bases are TGTGCCAGTAGTGTCGGGACTAGCGGGACTAGCACAGATACGCAGTATTTT. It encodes CASSVGTSGTSTDTQYF.

The CDR3, as DNA: TGTGCCAGCCTCCCGGGGAGCAATTTAAATGAGCAGTTCTTC. Its protein is CASLPGSNLNEQFF. V usage is TRBV28 and J usage is TRBJ2-1; tentatively, D is TRBD2 (5 bases). CDR1 MDHEN and CDR2 SYDVKM come from the germline V gene. The CDR3 contains 14 residues. Trimming took off 8 bases at V and 7 bases at J, with 18 bases between the two ends.

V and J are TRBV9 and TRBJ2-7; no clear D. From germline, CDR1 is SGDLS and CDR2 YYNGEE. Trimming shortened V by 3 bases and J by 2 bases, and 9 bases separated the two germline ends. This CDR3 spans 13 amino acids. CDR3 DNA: TGTGCCAGCAGCGATCCATACACCTACGAGCAGTACTTC. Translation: CASSDPYTYEQYF.